This is a list of T cell receptor beta chains from one sample in a study of cytomegalovirus exposure and HLA in healthy donors. Clones were read by immunoSEQ multiplex PCR, and TCRdb kept only the in-frame ones, dropping some. The sample lists under 200,000 clones; roughly 91% were seen once. Sequencing used PBMCs. The receptor source for this set is a man younger than 35 in good health and CMV-seropositive. CDR3s include the opening cysteine and the closing phenylalanine or tryptophan. D genes are given only for firm matches. Size tells how often a clone was seen (once, few, many) or the class of an expanded clone, and some rows leave it out.

clone_size | j_call | d_call | v_call | cdr3_length | cdr3_aa | cdr3_nt
- | TRBJ2-5 | - | TRBV29-1 | 17 | CSVGGNRGRRGGETQYF | TGCAGCGTTGGGGGTAACAGGGGGCGACGGGGGGGAGAGACCCAGTACTTC
- | TRBJ2-5 | - | TRBV28 | 16 | CASSFTLGGPEETQYF | TGTGCCAGCAGTTTTACCCTGGGGGGGCCTGAAGAGACCCAGTACTTC
- | TRBJ2-1 | TRBD2 | TRBV14 | 17 | CASSQVVGGRLYNEQFF | TGTGCCAGCAGCCAAGTAGTCGGCGGGAGGTTGTACAATGAGCAGTTCTTC
- | TRBJ1-1 | - | TRBV2 | 14 | CASNPDRYVLGAFF | TGTGCCAGCAATCCCGACAGGTACGTCTTAGGAGCTTTCTTT
few | TRBJ2-1 | - | TRBV2 | 15 | CASSPGFSSYNEQFF | TGTGCCAGCAGTCCAGGATTTAGCTCCTACAATGAGCAGTTCTTC
- | TRBJ2-1 | - | TRBV7-9 | 15 | CASSLDTTGYNEQFF | TGTGCCAGCAGCCTGGACACTACAGGGTACAATGAGCAGTTCTTC
- | TRBJ1-4 | - | TRBV6-5 | 13 | CASGATTNEKLFF | TGTGCCAGCGGGGCCACAACTAATGAAAAACTGTTTTTT
- | TRBJ2-1 | TRBD2 | TRBV5-4 | 13 | CASTSGGYNEQFF | TGTGCCAGTACTAGCGGGGGCTACAATGAGCAGTTCTTC
- | TRBJ2-7 | TRBD1 | TRBV28 | 16 | CASSPSMGQGGNEQYF | TGTGCCAGCAGCCCATCCATGGGACAGGGAGGTAACGAGCAGTACTTC
- | TRBJ2-1 | TRBD1 | TRBV5-1 | 17 | CASSLELGTGGLNEQFF | TGCGCCAGCAGCTTGGAGCTTGGGACAGGGGGCCTGAATGAGCAGTTCTTC
- | TRBJ2-3 | TRBD2 | TRBV9 | 14 | CASSAQTSPDTQYF | TGTGCCAGCAGCGCCCAGACTAGCCCTGATACGCAGTATTTT
- | TRBJ2-1 | - | TRBV4-1 | 14 | CASSQALRGNEQFF | TGCGCCAGCAGCCAAGCCTTAAGGGGTAATGAGCAGTTCTTC
- | TRBJ2-7 | - | TRBV18 | 15 | CASSPLSTSSYEQYF | TGTGCCAGCTCACCACTGTCTACGAGCTCCTACGAGCAGTACTTC
once | TRBJ2-7 | - | TRBV18 | 14 | CASSPPGGINEQYF | TGTGCCAGCTCACCACCAGGGGGAATTAACGAGCAGTACTTC
- | TRBJ2-2 | TRBD2 | TRBV19 | 15 | CASRTSRMSSGELFF | TGTGCCAGTAGGACTAGCAGGATGTCTTCCGGGGAGCTGTTTTTT
once | TRBJ2-5 | TRBD1 | TRBV5-1 | 13 | CASRSGTEETQYF | TGCGCCAGCAGATCCGGGACAGAAGAGACCCAGTACTTC
- | TRBJ2-7 | TRBD1 | TRBV6-1 | 14 | CASISGDRVGEQYF | TGTGCCAGCATTTCTGGGGACAGGGTGGGCGAGCAGTACTTC
- | TRBJ2-3 | TRBD1 | TRBV18 | 15 | CASSSGTGLTDTQYF | TGTGCCAGCTCTTCCGGGACAGGGTTAACAGATACGCAGTATTTT
few | TRBJ1-1 | - | TRBV27 | 15 | CASSLYPGMNTEAFF | TGTGCCAGCAGTTTATACCCAGGGATGAACACTGAAGCTTTCTTT
- | TRBJ2-2 | - | TRBV6-1 | 11 | CASTETGELFF | TGTGCCAGCACGGAGACCGGGGAGCTGTTTTTT
- | TRBJ2-2 | TRBD2 | TRBV14 | 19 | CASSLLVGYSGRNTGELFF | TGTGCCAGCAGCTTGTTGGTGGGATATAGCGGGAGGAACACCGGGGAGCTGTTTTTT
- | TRBJ1-1 | TRBD1 | TRBV6-5 | 15 | CASSYGRTGNTEAFF | TGTGCCAGCAGTTACGGCAGGACAGGAAACACTGAAGCTTTCTTT
- | TRBJ2-1 | TRBD2 | TRBV19 | 14 | CATGMGLAADEQFF | TGTGCCACCGGTATGGGACTAGCGGCAGATGAGCAGTTCTTC
- | TRBJ2-7 | - | TRBV19 | 14 | CASSNSPGTYEQYF | TGTGCCAGTAGTAATTCCCCCGGGACTTACGAGCAGTACTTC
- | TRBJ2-1 | TRBD2 | TRBV2 | 15 | CASNRPGLAVDEQFF | TGTGCCAGCAACAGACCGGGACTAGCGGTCGATGAGCAGTTCTTC
- | TRBJ2-3 | - | TRBV10-1 | 15 | CASSASMRLSDTQYF | TGCGCCAGCAGTGCCTCTATGCGACTGTCAGATACGCAGTATTTT
- | TRBJ2-7 | - | TRBV29-1 | 12 | CSVEGGPDEQYF | TGCAGCGTTGAAGGAGGGCCCGACGAGCAGTACTTC
- | TRBJ2-1 | TRBD1 | TRBV7-9 | 15 | CASSPGTGSFWGQFF | TGTGCCAGCAGCCCCGGGACAGGGTCATTTTGGGGGCAGTTCTTC
- | TRBJ2-1 | TRBD2 | TRBV6-1 | 15 | CASSEDISSGRAQVF | TGTGCCAGCAGTGAAGATATTTCCAGCGGGAGGGCCCAGGTCTTC
- | TRBJ2-2 | - | TRBV2 | 13 | CASRTENTGELFF | TGTGCCAGCAGGACAGAAAACACCGGGGAGCTGTTTTTT
- | TRBJ2-7 | TRBD2 | TRBV7-9 | 14 | CASSLMTSAYEQYF | TGTGCCAGCAGCTTAATGACTAGCGCGTACGAGCAGTACTTC
- | TRBJ2-3 | TRBD1 | TRBV27 | 13 | CATSDRGGDTQYF | TGTGCCACTTCGGACAGGGGGGGCGATACGCAGTATTTT
few | TRBJ1-2 | TRBD1 | TRBV2 | 14 | CASSADRGRYGYTF | TGTGCCAGCAGTGCGGACAGGGGACGATACGGCTACACCTTC
- | TRBJ1-2 | - | TRBV5-4 | 14 | CASSLGGYDYGYTF | TGTGCCAGCAGCTTGGGAGGGTATGACTATGGCTACACCTTC
- | TRBJ1-5 | TRBD1 | TRBV19 | 17 | CASSSGQGGSGNQPQHF | TGTGCCAGTAGTAGCGGACAGGGAGGTTCTGGCAATCAGCCCCAGCATTTT
- | TRBJ1-4 | - | TRBV2 | 17 | CASSEMWTDTTNEKLFF | TGTGCCAGCAGTGAAATGTGGACGGACACAACTAATGAAAAACTGTTTTTT
- | TRBJ2-7 | TRBD2 | TRBV7-3 | 16 | CASSPSGTSGRYEQYF | TGTGCCAGCAGCCCTTCGGGGACTAGCGGGAGGTACGAGCAGTACTTC
- | TRBJ2-7 | - | TRBV25-1 | 13 | CASSVTGWNEQYF | TGTGCCAGCAGTGTGACAGGATGGAACGAGCAGTACTTC
- | TRBJ2-7 | TRBD1 | TRBV28 | 14 | CASSSGQGADEQYF | TGTGCCAGCAGTTCGGGACAGGGGGCAGACGAGCAGTACTTC
- | TRBJ1-5 | - | TRBV19 | 15 | CASSIGATLNQPQHF | TGTGCCAGTAGTATTGGAGCTACCCTAAATCAGCCCCAGCATTTT
- | TRBJ2-7 | TRBD1 | TRBV6-5 | 14 | CASSYEQGAYEQYF | TGTGCCAGCAGTTACGAGCAGGGGGCTTACGAGCAGTACTTC
- | TRBJ2-2 | - | TRBV4-1 | 13 | CASSPTSTGELFF | TGCGCCAGCAGCCCGACTAGTACCGGGGAGCTGTTTTTT
- | TRBJ2-7 | TRBD2 | TRBV2 | 15 | CASSMASGRAYEQYF | TGTGCCAGCAGTATGGCTAGCGGGAGAGCCTACGAGCAGTACTTC
once | TRBJ2-7 | TRBD1 | TRBV6-1 | 12 | CASPGQNYEQYF | TGTGCCAGTCCGGGACAGAACTACGAGCAGTACTTC
- | TRBJ2-1 | - | TRBV29-1 | 15 | CSVEDPEGSYNEQFF | TGCAGCGTTGAAGATCCGGAGGGGTCCTACAATGAGCAGTTCTTC
once | TRBJ2-7 | TRBD1 | TRBV11-2 | 14 | CASSGYRGHNEQYF | TGTGCCAGCAGCGGCTACAGGGGGCACAACGAGCAGTACTTC
- | TRBJ2-7 | TRBD1 | TRBV18 | 15 | CASSPGTGVGYEQYF | TGTGCCAGCTCTCCCGGGACAGGGGTGGGATACGAGCAGTACTTC
- | TRBJ2-7 | - | TRBV28 | 15 | CASSNRQENLYEQYF | TGTGCCAGCAGCAACCGACAGGAAAATCTCTACGAGCAGTACTTC
- | TRBJ2-1 | TRBD1 | TRBV27 | 13 | CASTDRVLGEQFF | TGTGCCAGCACGGACAGGGTTCTGGGTGAGCAGTTCTTC
- | TRBJ2-7 | TRBD1 | TRBV2 | 15 | CASQPGQGDRYEQYF | TGTGCCAGCCAGCCAGGACAGGGGGATCGTTACGAGCAGTACTTC